These 24 T cell receptor beta chains were all obtained from the same sample, sequenced in a study of T cells in Graves' hyperthyroidism and ophthalmopathy. Researchers amplified the TCR beta CDR3 regions from RNA transcripts. The HTBI primer set served for first-round RT-PCR of the TCR CDR3. TCRdb analysed the multiplex PCR reads with MiXCR anew, one entry per CDR3 protein. The data show a few hundred thousand distinct CDR3 sequences, less than 20% seen once. The sample was blood. These TCRs come from a woman in her twenties or thirties with Graves' hyperthyroidism.

Ten or more counts support this clonotype. The chain links TRBV5-6 to TRBJ2-1; 11 bases fit TRBD2. From germline, CDR1 is SGHDT and CDR2 YYEEEE. The CDR3 runs to 16 residues. Unmatched junction bases numbered 12, after V lost 4 bases and J lost 9 bases. CDR3 coding DNA: TGTGCCAGCAGCCTCGGAGTGCTAGCGGGAGGATCTGAGCAGTTCTTC. Its translation: CASSLGVLAGGSEQFF.

In this sample, this clonotype turned up many times. The CDR3 coding sequence is TGCGCCAGCAGCTTGATCCTGGAAAACACTGAAGCTTTCTTT. This codes for CASSLILENTEAFF. This rearrangement joins TRBV5-1 to TRBJ1-1; D gene ambiguous. V was trimmed by 1 base and J by 2 bases, leaving 9 bases between them. CDR3 size: 14 residues. Germline lookup yields CDR1 SGHRS and CDR2 YFSETQ.

This clonotype showed up many times. The V call is TRBV20-1, the J call TRBJ2-7; D assignment may be TRBD1 or TRBD2 (6 bases each). The germline gives CDR1 DFQATT, CDR2 SNEGSKA (reference sequence). V was pared by 6 bases and J by 4 bases, with 19 bases between. There are 14 residues in the CDR3. This chain's CDR3 is CSAGRGWGAYEQYF. Written as DNA, the CDR3 is TGCAGTGCGGGGAGAGGTTGGGGGGCGTACGAGCAGTACTTC.

This clonotype was counted at least ten times. The CDR3 DNA reads TGCAGTGCTCAATCCGGACCAGCCGAGGGGACCCAGTACTTC. This codes for CSAQSGPAEGTQYF. This chain uses TRBV20-1 with TRBJ2-5, with D possibly matching TRBD2 (5 bases). Germline V gene lookup returns CDR1 DFQATT and CDR2 SNEGSKA (reference sequence). This CDR3 contains 14 residues. V lost 5 bases to trimming and J lost 7 bases, with 20 bases between them.

The chain has TRBV7-9 and TRBJ2-3; the D gene is possibly TRBD2 (6 bases). Germline V gene data show CDR1 as SEHNR and CDR2 as FQNEAQ (reference sequence). Trimming shortened V by 9 bases and J by 3 bases, and 22 bases separated the two germline ends. The CDR3 totals 16 residues. This chain's CDR3 is CASSPARLERTDTQYF. CDR3 nucleotide sequence: TGTGCCAGTAGCCCCGCCCGACTAGAACGGACAGATACGCAGTATTTT.

In this sample, this clonotype turned up many times. The chain has TRBV5-1 and TRBJ2-1, with 13 bases fitting TRBD2. CDR1 and CDR2 (germline): SGHRS, YFSETQ. The CDR3 covers 15 residues. With 2 bases clipped from V and 4 bases from J, the junction kept 0 bases outside the gene matches. The CDR3 loop is CASSLLAGGYNEQFF. CDR3 nucleotide sequence: TGCGCCAGCAGCTTACTAGCGGGAGGGTACAATGAGCAGTTCTTC. The full variable domain, in which reference TRBV5-1 and TRBJ2-1 provide the parts outside the CDR3, is KAGVTQTPRYLIKTRGQQVTLSCSPISGHRSVSWYQQTPGQGLQFLFEYFSETQRNKGNFPGRFSGRQFSNSRSEMNVSTLELGDSALYLCASSLLAGGYNEQFFGPGTRLTVL.

The chain's CDR3 is CASSLAGTSRPASEQFF. CDR3 sequence (DNA): TGTGCCAGCAGCTTGGCCGGGACTAGCCGACCCGCGAGTGAGCAGTTCTTC. V is TRBV5-8 and J is TRBJ2-1, with 9 bases lining up with TRBD2. The V and J ends lost 0 bases and 9 bases, in that order; junction bases with no gene match: 13. This CDR3 has 17 amino acids. CDR1 and CDR2 (germline): SGHTS, YDEGEE.

This clonotype was seen at least ten times. The gene calls are TRBV7-9 and TRBJ2-5, with TRBD1 identical over 9 bases. After removal of 5 bases from V and 4 bases from J, the junction contained 11 bases not matched to a gene. The germline V gene has CDR1 SEHNR and CDR2 FQNEAQ (reference sequence). The CDR3 contains 16 residues. The CDR3 DNA reads as TGTGCCAGCAGCCCCCTGGACAGGGGTGAATTAGAGACCCAGTACTTC. Its protein product is CASSPLDRGELETQYF.

This clonotype was picked up many times. The rearrangement uses TRBV7-2 and TRBJ1-2; 8 bases are shared with TRBD1. The CDR3 length is 15 residues. In germline, CDR1 is SGHTA, CDR2 FQGNSA. J lost 7 bases, V lost 5 bases, and 12 bases had no gene match. This CDR3 is CASSPRTGGEGGYTF. The CDR3 DNA reads as TGTGCCAGCAGCCCACGAACAGGGGGGGAGGGTGGCTACACCTTC.

This clonotype was found many times. The chain is built from TRBV20-1 and TRBJ2-1; the match to TRBD1 covers 7 bases. CDR1 DFQATT and CDR2 SNEGSKA come from the germline V gene (reference sequence). Unmatched junction bases numbered 5, after V lost 3 bases and J lost 0 bases. This CDR3 is 15 amino acids long. The CDR3 bases are TGCAGTGCTAGGCAAAGGGGGCGCTCCTACAATGAGCAGTTCTTC. It yields the protein CSARQRGRSYNEQFF.

Many counts were recorded for this clonotype. The chain combines TRBV12-3 or TRBV12-4 with TRBJ2-6, with D unclear. The V end lost 4 bases, the J end lost 2 bases, and 12 bases lay between the germline ends. CDR3 size: 16 residues. CDR3 sequence reads: CASSYPAQAGANVLTF. The CDR3 nucleotides read TGTGCCAGCAGTTATCCCGCCCAGGCTGGGGCCAACGTCCTGACTTTC.

This clonotype was recorded many times. DNA for the CDR3: TGCAGCGTTGTAAGAGGGGGCCTGAACACTGAAGCTTTCTTT. It translates to CSVVRGGLNTEAFF. V and J are TRBV29-1 and TRBJ1-1; 7 bases are shared with TRBD1. This CDR3 contains 14 residues. V lost 4 bases to trimming and J lost 0 bases; unmatched junction nucleotides: 5. Germline values: CDR1 SQVTM, CDR2 ANQGSEA.

This clonotype has a count of ten or more. The rearrangement joins TRBV6-2 or TRBV6-3 to TRBJ2-4; no clear D. This CDR3 contains 15 residues. Germline CDR1 is MNHEY and CDR2 is SVGEGT. Trimming took 6 bases from V and 0 from J, leaving 12 bases between them. CDR3 coding DNA: TGTGCCAGCAGCCCCCGTGAAATAGCCAAAAACATTCAGTACTTC. The encoded protein is CASSPREIAKNIQYF.

The rearrangement links TRBV6-2 or TRBV6-3 to TRBJ2-3, with 7 bases fitting TRBD1. The germline V gene has CDR1 MNHEY and CDR2 SVGEGT. The CDR3 runs to 15 residues. Trimming at V came to 2 bases and at J to 4 bases, leaving 6 bases not matched to a gene. In DNA, the CDR3 is TGTGCCAGCAGTTACACAGGGGCGCGTTCAGATACGCAGTATTTT. It specifies CASSYTGARSDTQYF.

The chain recombines TRBV20-1 with TRBJ2-1; tentative D call: TRBD2 (5 bases). Germline V CDR1 and CDR2: DFQATT, SNEGSKA (reference sequence). The CDR3 contains 13 residues. Trimming took 5 bases from V and 7 from J, leaving 15 bases between them. DNA for the CDR3: TGCAGTGCTTTAAGGACTTCCCAAAATGAGCAGTTCTTC. It is translated as CSALRTSQNEQFF.

This clonotype came up many times. This rearrangement joins TRBV3-1 to TRBJ1-2; perhaps TRBD1 as D (5 bases). V was shortened by 2 bases and J by 6 bases, with 10 bases between the two germline ends. Germline CDR1 LGHDT, CDR2 YNNKEL (reference sequence). The CDR3 runs to 13 residues. The CDR3 sequence: CASSQLGTNGYTF. The CDR3, as DNA: TGTGCCAGCAGCCAACTGGGGACTAATGGCTACACCTTC.

The table lists this clonotype with many counts. This chain connects TRBV20-1 to TRBJ2-1; TRBD2 aligns across 8 bases. This CDR3 has 15 residues. Germline CDR1 is DFQATT and CDR2 is SNEGSKA (reference sequence). V shed 3 bases and J 3 bases; nucleotides not matched to a gene: 7. The CDR3 here is CSARLLAAGYNEQFF. DNA of the CDR3: TGCAGTGCTAGGTTACTAGCGGCGGGCTACAATGAGCAGTTCTTC.

This clonotype was observed many times. The V and J genes are TRBV7-3 and TRBJ2-7; D possibly corresponds to TRBD2 (5 bases). The CDR3 covers 19 residues. The V end lost 2 bases, the J end lost 2 bases, and 25 bases lay between the germline ends. Per the germline V gene, CDR1 is SGHTA and CDR2 is FQGTGA. The DNA for the CDR3 is TGTGCCAGCAGCTTATCAGGACCGGCGGGCTCCCGGGTCGCCTACGAGCAGTACTTC. Protein product: CASSLSGPAGSRVAYEQYF.

Ten or more counts support this clonotype. V gene TRBV7-9 combines with J gene TRBJ1-1; possible D gene TRBD1, 5 bases. In germline, CDR1 is SEHNR, CDR2 FQNEAQ (reference sequence). This CDR3 contains 13 residues. V was trimmed by 8 bases and J by 0 bases, leaving 10 bases between them. The CDR3: CASPGTMNTEAFF. CDR3 sequence (DNA): TGTGCCAGCCCGGGGACGATGAACACTGAAGCTTTCTTT. Combining the CDR3 with reference TRBV7-9 and TRBJ1-1 gives the whole variable domain DTGVSQNPRHKITKRGQNVTFRCDPISEHNRLYWYRQTLGQGPEFLTYFQNEAQLEKSRLLSDRFSAERPKGSFSTLEIQRTEQGDSAMYLCASPGTMNTEAFFGQGTRLTVV.

CDR3 protein: CSAPEEGSDTQYF. The CDR3 coding sequence is TGCAGTGCACCAGAGGAGGGTTCAGATACGCAGTATTTT. The rearrangement uses TRBV20-1 and TRBJ2-3; a possible D gene is TRBD2 (6 bases). CDR3 length equals 13 residues. The V and J ends lost 6 bases and 4 bases respectively, with 14 bases between them. From germline, CDR1 is DFQATT and CDR2 SNEGSKA (reference sequence).

The J gene is TRBJ2-1, the V gene TRBV19; D possibly uses TRBD1 or TRBD2 (7 bases each). This CDR3 comprises 14 residues. CDR1 and CDR2 (germline): LNHDA, SQIVND (reference sequence). The germline V and J ends were trimmed by 3 bases and 4 bases, with 10 bases remaining between them. This CDR3 is CASSIQGGYNEQFF. CDR3 nucleotides: TGTGCCAGTAGTATCCAGGGGGGGTACAATGAGCAGTTCTTC. Complete variable domain (other parts from reference TRBV19 and TRBJ2-1): DGGITQSPKYLFRKEGQNVTLSCEQNLNHDAMYWYRQDPGQGLRLIYYSQIVNDFQKGDIAEGYSVSREKKESFPLTVTSAQKNPTAFYLCASSIQGGYNEQFFGPGTRLTVL.

This clonotype was observed at least ten times. This sequence joins TRBV30 and TRBJ2-3; D is undetermined. Germline assignment: CDR1 GTSNPN and CDR2 SVGIG (reference sequence). The CDR3 extends over 11 amino acids. V was clipped by 4 bases and J by 5 bases, with 7 bases between them. The DNA of the CDR3 is TGTGCCTGGAAGCAACAAGATACGCAGTATTTT. Amino acid sequence: CAWKQQDTQYF. Together with reference TRBV30 and TRBJ2-3, the CDR3 gives the full variable domain: SQTIHQWPATLVQPVGSPLSLECTVEGTSNPNLYWYRQAAGRGLQLLFYSVGIGQISSEVPQNLSASRPQDRQFILSSKKLLLSDSGFYLCAWKQQDTQYFGPGTRLTVL.

This clonotype occurred many times. The J gene is TRBJ2-7, the V gene TRBV27; TRBD1 agrees at 8 bases. Germline V gene lookup returns CDR1 MNHEY and CDR2 SMNVEV (reference sequence). CDR3 length: 15 amino acids. With 0 bases clipped from V and 3 bases from J, the junction kept 4 bases outside the gene matches. CDR3 in amino acids: CASSLSGQALYEQYF. In DNA, the CDR3 is TGTGCCAGCAGTTTATCGGGACAGGCCCTCTACGAGCAGTACTTC.

There are many counts of this clonotype. J is TRBJ1-5 and V is TRBV20-1; TRBD1 matches at 12 bases. Germline assignment: CDR1 DFQATT and CDR2 SNEGSKA (reference sequence). This CDR3 spans 18 amino acids. After removal of 1 base from V and 5 bases from J, the junction contained 12 bases not matched to a gene. Written as DNA, the CDR3 is TGCAGTGCTAGAGCTCCCCGGGACAGGGGGCGAGCCGATCAGCCCCAGCATTTT. Amino acids: CSARAPRDRGRADQPQHF.